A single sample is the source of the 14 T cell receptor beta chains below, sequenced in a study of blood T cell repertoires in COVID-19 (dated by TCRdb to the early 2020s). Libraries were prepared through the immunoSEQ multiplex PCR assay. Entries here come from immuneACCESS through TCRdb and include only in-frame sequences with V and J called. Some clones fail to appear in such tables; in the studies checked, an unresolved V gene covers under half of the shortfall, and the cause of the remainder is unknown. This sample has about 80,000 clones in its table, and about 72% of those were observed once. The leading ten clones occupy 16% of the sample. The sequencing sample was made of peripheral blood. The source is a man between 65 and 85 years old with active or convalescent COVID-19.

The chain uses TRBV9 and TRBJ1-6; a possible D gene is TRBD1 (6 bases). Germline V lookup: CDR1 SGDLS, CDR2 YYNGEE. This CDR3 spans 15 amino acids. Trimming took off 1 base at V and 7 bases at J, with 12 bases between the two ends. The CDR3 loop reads CASSVSGQRNSPLHF. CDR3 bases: TGTGCCAGCAGCGTATCGGGACAAAGAAATTCACCCCTCCACTTT.

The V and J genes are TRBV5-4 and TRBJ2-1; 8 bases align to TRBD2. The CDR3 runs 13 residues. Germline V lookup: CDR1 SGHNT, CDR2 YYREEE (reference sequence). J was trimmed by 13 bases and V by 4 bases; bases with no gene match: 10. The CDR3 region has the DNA TGTGCCAGCAGCCCCCCATCCGGGACTAGTCAGTTCTTC. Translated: CASSPPSGTSQFF.

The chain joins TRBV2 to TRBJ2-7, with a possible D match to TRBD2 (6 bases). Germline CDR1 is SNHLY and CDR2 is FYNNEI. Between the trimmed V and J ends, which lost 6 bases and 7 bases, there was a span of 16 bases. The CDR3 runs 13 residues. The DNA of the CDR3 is TGTGCCAGCAGGCTTTCCGGGGCGGGGGAGCAGTACTTC. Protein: CASRLSGAGEQYF.

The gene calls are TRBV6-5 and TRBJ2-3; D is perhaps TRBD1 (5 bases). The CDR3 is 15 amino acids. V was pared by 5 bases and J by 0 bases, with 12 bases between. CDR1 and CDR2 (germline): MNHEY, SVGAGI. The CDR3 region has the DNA TGTGCCAGCAGTCGCGGCAGGGCGAGCACAGATACGCAGTATTTT. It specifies CASSRGRASTDTQYF.

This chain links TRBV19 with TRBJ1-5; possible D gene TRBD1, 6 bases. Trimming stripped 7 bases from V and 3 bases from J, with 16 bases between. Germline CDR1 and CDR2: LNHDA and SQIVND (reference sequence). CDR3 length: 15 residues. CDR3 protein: CASTLLRTDNQPQHF. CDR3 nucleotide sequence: TGTGCCAGTACCCTTCTCCGGACAGACAATCAGCCCCAGCATTTT.

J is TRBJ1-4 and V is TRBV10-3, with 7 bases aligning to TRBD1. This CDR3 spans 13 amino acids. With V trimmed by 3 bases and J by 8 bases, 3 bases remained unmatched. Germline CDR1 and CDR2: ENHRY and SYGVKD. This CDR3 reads CAISDGTDEKLFF. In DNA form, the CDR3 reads TGTGCCATCAGTGACGGGACAGACGAAAAACTGTTTTTT.

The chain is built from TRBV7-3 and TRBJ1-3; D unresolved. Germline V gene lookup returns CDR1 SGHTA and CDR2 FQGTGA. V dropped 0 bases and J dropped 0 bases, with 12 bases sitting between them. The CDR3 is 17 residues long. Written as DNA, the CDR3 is TGTGCCAGCAGCTTAACCCCCCAAACCAGCTCTGGAAACACCATATATTTT. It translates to CASSLTPQTSSGNTIYF.

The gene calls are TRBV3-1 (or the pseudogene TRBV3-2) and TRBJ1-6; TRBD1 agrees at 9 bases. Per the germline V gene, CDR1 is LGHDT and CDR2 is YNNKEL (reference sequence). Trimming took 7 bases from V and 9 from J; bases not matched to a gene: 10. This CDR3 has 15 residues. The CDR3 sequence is CASTTGTGPSSPLHF. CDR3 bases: TGTGCCAGCACTACGGGGACAGGGCCGAGTTCACCCCTCCACTTT.

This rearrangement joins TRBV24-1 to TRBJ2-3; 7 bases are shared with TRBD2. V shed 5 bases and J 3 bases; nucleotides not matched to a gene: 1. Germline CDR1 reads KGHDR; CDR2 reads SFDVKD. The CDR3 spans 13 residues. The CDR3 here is CATSGGGTDTQYF. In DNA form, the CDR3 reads TGTGCCACCAGTGGGGGGGGTACAGATACGCAGTATTTT.

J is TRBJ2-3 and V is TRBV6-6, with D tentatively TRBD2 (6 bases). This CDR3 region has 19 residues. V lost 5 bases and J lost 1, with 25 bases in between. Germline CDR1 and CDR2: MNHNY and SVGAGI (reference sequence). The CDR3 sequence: CASSLSLWGVEARTDTQYF. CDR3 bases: TGTGCCAGCAGTCTATCCCTTTGGGGGGTTGAGGCCCGCACAGATACGCAGTATTTT.

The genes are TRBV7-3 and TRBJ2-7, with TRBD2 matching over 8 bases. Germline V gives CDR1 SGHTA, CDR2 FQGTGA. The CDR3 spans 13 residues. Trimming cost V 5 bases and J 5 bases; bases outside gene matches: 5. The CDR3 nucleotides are TGTGCCAGCAGCCCCCGGGGGGGGGACGAGCAGTACTTC. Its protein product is CASSPRGGDEQYF.

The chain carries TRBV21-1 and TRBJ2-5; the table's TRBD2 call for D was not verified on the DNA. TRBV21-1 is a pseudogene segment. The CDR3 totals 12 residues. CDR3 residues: CASSKVEETQYF. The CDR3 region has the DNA TGTGCCAGCAGCAAAGTCGAAGAGACCCAGTACTTC.

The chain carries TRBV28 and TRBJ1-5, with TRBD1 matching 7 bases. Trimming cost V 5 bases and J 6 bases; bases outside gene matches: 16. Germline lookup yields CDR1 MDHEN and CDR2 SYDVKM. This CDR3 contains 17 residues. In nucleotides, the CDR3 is TGTGCCAGCAGTCCGCTGGGTGAAGGGGGCAGTGGTCAGCCCCAGCATTTT. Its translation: CASSPLGEGGSGQPQHF. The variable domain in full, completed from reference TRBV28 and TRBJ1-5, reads DVKVTQSSRYLVKRTGEKVFLECVQDMDHENMFWYRQDPGLGLRLIYFSYDVKMKEKGDIPEGYSVSREKKERFSLILESASTNQTSMYLCASSPLGEGGSGQPQHFGDGTRLSIL.

As DNA, the CDR3 is TGTGCCAGCAGCCCAACCGGGACTTGGGGTTCACCCCTCCACTTT. Its translation: CASSPTGTWGSPLHF. J is TRBJ1-6 and V is TRBV9; D might be TRBD1 (5 bases). The germline CDR1 and CDR2 sequences are SGDLS and YYNGEE. The CDR3 loop spans 15 amino acids. V dropped 4 bases and J dropped 9 bases, with 17 bases sitting between them.